The present T cell receptor (beta chain) was sequenced within a study of blood T cells in healthy people across ages. V lost 4 bases to trimming and J lost 6 bases, with 18 bases between them. The CDR3 has 15 amino acids. CDR1 is SEHNR, CDR2 FQNEAQ, per germline (reference sequence). With a J-beta primer mix and a sample-barcoded 5' primer, a second PCR ran about 7 to 12 cycles. TCRdb passed the 5' RACE reads through MiXCR, listing each CDR3 protein once. The repertoire holds 800,000 or so distinct CDR3 sequences, with roughly 25% as singletons. Another study also made use of these data, one on T cells of mothers and their children.

Sequencing was carried out using blood. This receptor was taken from a boy aged 5 to 17 in good health. The V call is TRBV7-9, the J call TRBJ1-2; D is possibly TRBD1 (5 bases). The CDR3 protein is CASSSREGSRDGYTF. CDR3 sequence (DNA): TGTGCCAGCAGCTCTAGGGAGGGGAGCAGGGATGGCTACACCTTC.